This TCR beta chain was sequenced in a study of cytomegalovirus exposure and HLA in healthy donors. J gave up 8 bases and V 4 bases, and 7 bases lay outside the gene matches. The CDR3 loop spans 14 amino acids. Germline V CDR1 and CDR2: MDHEN, SYDVKM. Vbeta (60) and Jbeta (13) primers were used in the PCR. Under the authors' procedure: The authors later counted about 80 million unique TCR beta chains, roughly 10 million of them shared. The repertoire was sequenced with immunoSEQ multiplex PCR; TCRdb's copy has only in-frame clones and lacks some. Clone size and V and J calls were adopted from that table, with D and trimming inferred from the DNA. Of about 110,000 clones listed, 70% to 80% are singletons.

The clonotype was recovered from a man aged 18 to 35 in good health and CMV-seronegative. Sequenced sample: PBMCs. The rearrangement uses TRBV28 and TRBJ2-3; 9 nucleotides match TRBD2. The CDR3 region is CASSSGGGAGTQYF. The CDR3 DNA reads TGTGCCAGCAGTTCCGGCGGGGGGGCGGGTACGCAGTATTTT.